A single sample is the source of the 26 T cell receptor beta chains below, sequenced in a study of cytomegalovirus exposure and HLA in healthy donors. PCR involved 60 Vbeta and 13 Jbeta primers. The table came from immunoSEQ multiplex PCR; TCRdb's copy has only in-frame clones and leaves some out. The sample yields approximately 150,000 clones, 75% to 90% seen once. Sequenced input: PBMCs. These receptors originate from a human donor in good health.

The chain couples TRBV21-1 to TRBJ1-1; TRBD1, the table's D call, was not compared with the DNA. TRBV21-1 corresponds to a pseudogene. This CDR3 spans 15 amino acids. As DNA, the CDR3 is TGTGCCAGTAACGAGCAAGGGACACTCAACACTGAAGCTTTCTTT. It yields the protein CASNEQGTLNTEAFF.

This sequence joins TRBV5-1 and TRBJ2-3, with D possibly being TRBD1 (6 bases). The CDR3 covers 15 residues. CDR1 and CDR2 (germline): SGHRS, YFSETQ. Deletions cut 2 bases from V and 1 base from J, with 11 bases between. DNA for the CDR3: TGCGCCAGCAGCTTACAGGGATATGGCACAGATACGCAGTATTTT. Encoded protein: CASSLQGYGTDTQYF.

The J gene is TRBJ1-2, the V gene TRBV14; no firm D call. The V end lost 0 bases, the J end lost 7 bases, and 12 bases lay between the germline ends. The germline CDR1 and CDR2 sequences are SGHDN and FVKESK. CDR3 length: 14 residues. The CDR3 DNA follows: TGTGCCAGCAGCCAAGATCCCCGCGGGGTTGGCTACACCTTC. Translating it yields CASSQDPRGVGYTF.

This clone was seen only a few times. CDR3 loop: CASSSTSGREKLFF. The CDR3 nucleotides are TGTGCCAGCAGTTCCACTTCGGGAAGGGAAAAACTGTTTTTT. V gene TRBV6-5 combines with J gene TRBJ1-4; D gene ambiguous. The CDR3 totals 14 residues. Trimming took 4 bases from V and 8 from J, leaving 14 bases between them. Looked up from germline, CDR1 is MNHEY and CDR2 is SVGAGI.

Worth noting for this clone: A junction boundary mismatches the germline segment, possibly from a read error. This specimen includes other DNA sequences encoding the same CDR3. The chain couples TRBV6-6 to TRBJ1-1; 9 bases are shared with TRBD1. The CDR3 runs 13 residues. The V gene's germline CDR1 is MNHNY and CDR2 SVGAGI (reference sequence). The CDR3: CASKRQGEAEAFF. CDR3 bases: TGTGCCAGCAAACGACAGGGGGAGGCTGAGGCTTTCTTT.

In DNA form, the CDR3 reads TGTGCCAGCAGTGCCGGGTACTATGGCTACACCTTC. This codes for CASSAGYYGYTF. This chain joins TRBV25-1 and TRBJ1-2; D is undetermined. The germline V gene has CDR1 MGHDK and CDR2 SYGVNS. The germline V and J ends were trimmed by 4 bases and 3 bases, with 6 bases remaining between them. This CDR3 contains 12 residues.

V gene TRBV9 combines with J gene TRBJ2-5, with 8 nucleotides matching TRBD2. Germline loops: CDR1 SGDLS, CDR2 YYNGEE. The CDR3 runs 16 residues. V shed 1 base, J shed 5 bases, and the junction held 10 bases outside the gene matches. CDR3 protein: CASSVSSGGGKETQYF. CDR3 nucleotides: TGTGCCAGCAGCGTATCGAGCGGGGGCGGGAAGGAGACCCAGTACTTC.

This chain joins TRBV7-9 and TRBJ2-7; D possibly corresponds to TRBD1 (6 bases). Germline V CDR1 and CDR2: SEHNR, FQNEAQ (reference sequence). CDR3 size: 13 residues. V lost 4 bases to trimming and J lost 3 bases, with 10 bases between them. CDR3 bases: TGTGCCAGCAGCTACCCGACAGGCTACGAGCAGTACTTC. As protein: CASSYPTGYEQYF.

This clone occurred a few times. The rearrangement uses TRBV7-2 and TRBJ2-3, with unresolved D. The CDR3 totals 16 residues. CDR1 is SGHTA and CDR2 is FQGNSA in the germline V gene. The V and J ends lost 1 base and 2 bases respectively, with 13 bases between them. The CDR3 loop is CASSLGANLVTDTQYF. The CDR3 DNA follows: TGTGCCAGCAGCTTAGGTGCCAACCTAGTCACAGATACGCAGTATTTT.

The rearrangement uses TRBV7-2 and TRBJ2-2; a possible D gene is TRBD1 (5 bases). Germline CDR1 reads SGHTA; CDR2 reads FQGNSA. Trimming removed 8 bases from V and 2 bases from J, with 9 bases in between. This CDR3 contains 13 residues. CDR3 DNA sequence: TGTGCCAGCTTGACAGCTAACACCGGGGAGCTGTTTTTT. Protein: CASLTANTGELFF.

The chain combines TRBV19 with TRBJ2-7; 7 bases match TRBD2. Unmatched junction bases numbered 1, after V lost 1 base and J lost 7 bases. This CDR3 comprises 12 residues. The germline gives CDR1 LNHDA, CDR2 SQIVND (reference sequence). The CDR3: CASSIGGGEQYF. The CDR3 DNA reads TGTGCCAGTAGTATAGGGGGGGGTGAGCAGTACTTC.

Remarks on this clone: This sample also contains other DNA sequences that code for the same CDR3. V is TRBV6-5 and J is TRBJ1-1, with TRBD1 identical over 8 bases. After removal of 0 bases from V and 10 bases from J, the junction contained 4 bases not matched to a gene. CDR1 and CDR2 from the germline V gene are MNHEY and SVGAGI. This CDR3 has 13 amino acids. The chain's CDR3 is CASSYSNGQGAFF. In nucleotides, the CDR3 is TGTGCCAGCAGTTACTCGAACGGACAGGGAGCTTTCTTT.

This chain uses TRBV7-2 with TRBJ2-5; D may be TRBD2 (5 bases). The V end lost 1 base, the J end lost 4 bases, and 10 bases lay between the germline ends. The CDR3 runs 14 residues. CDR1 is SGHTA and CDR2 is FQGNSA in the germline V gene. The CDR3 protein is CASSLDQAVETQYF. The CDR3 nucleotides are TGTGCCAGCAGCTTAGACCAAGCGGTAGAGACCCAGTACTTC.

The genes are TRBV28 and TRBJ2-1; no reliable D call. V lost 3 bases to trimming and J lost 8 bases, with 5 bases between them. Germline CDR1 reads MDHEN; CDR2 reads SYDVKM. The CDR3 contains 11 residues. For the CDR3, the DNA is TGTGCCAGCAGTTTTAGAGATGAGCAGTTCTTC. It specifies CASSFRDEQFF.

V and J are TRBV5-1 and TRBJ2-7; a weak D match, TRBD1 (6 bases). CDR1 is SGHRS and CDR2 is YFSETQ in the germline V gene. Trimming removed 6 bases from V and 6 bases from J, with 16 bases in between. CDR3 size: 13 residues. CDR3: CASTEGGSGEQYF. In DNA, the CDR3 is TGCGCCAGCACGGAAGGGGGATCGGGCGAGCAGTACTTC.

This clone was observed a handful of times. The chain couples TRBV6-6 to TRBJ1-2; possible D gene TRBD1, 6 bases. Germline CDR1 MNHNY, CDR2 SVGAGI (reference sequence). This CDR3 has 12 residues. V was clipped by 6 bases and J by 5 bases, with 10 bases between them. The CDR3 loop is CASRRTEYGYTF. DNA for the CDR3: TGTGCCAGCAGGCGGACAGAGTATGGCTACACCTTC.

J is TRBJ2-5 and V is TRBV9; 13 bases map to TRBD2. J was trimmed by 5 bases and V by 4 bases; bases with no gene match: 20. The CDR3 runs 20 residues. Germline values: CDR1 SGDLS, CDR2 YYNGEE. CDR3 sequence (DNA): TGTGCCAGCAGCACACGTCCCGGGACTAGCGGGGAATTGTTGCTGGAGACCCAGTACTTC. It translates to CASSTRPGTSGELLLETQYF.

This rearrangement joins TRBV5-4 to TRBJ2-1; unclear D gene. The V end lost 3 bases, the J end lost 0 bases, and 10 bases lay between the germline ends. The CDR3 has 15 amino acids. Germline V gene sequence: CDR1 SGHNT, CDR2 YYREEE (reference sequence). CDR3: CASSSDSSSYNEQFF. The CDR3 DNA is TGTGCCAGCAGCTCTGATTCTAGCTCCTACAATGAGCAGTTCTTC.

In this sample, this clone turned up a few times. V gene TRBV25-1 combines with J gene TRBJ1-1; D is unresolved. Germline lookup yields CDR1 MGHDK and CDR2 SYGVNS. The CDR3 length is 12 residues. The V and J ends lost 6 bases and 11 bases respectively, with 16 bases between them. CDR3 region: CASSEAEFGAFF. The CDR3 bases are TGTGCCAGCAGCGAGGCCGAGTTTGGGGCTTTCTTT.

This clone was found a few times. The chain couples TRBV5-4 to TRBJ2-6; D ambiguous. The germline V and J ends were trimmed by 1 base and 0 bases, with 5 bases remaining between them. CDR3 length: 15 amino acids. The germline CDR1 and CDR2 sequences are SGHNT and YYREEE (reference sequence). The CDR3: CASSLWSSGANVLTF. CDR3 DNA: TGTGCCAGCAGCTTGTGGAGCTCTGGGGCCAACGTCCTGACTTTC. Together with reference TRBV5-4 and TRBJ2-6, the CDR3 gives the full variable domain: ETGVTQSPTHLIKTRGQQVTLRCSSQSGHNTVSWYQQALGQGPQFIFQYYREEENGRGNFPPRFSGLQFPNYSSELNVNALELDDSALYLCASSLWSSGANVLTFGAGSRLTVL.

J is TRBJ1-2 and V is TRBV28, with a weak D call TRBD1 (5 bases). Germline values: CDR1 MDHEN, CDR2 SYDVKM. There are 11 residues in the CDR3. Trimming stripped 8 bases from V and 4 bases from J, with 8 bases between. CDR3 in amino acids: CASRQSYGYTF. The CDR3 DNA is TGTGCCAGCCGACAGTCCTATGGCTACACCTTC.

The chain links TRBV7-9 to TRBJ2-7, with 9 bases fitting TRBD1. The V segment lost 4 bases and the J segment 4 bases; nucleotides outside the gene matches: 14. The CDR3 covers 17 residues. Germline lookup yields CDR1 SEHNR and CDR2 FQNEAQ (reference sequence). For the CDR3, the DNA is TGTGCCAGCAGCTCCCGAACTGCCCGGACAGGGGTTTACGAGCAGTACTTC. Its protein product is CASSSRTARTGVYEQYF.

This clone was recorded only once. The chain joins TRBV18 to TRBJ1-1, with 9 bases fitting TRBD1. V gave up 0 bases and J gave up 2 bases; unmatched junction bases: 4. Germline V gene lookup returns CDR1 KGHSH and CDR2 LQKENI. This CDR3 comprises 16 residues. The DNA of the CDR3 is TGTGCCAGCTCACCACCGTTACAGGGGGCTAACACTGAAGCTTTCTTT. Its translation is CASSPPLQGANTEAFF. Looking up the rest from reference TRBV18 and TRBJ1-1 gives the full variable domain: NAGVMQNPRHLVRRRGQEARLRCSPMKGHSHVYWYRQLPEEGLKFMVYLQKENIIDESGMPKERFSAEFPKEGPSILRIQQVVRGDSAAYFCASSPPLQGANTEAFFGQGTRLTVV.

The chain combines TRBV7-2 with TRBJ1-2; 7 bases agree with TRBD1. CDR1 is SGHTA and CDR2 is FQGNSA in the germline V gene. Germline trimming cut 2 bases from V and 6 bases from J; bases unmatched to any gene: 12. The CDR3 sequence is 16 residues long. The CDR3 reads CASSLSRGSPLDGYTF. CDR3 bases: TGTGCCAGCAGCTTAAGCAGGGGGTCCCCTTTGGATGGCTACACCTTC.

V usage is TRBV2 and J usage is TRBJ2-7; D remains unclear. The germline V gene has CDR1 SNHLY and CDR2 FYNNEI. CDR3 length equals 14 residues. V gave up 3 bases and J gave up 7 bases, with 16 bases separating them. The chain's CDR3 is CASSESPYPREQYF. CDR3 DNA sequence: TGTGCCAGCAGTGAGTCTCCCTACCCGCGGGAGCAGTACTTC.

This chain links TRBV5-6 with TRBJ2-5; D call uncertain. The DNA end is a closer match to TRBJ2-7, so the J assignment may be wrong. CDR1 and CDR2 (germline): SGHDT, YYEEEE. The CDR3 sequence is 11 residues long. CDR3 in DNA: TGTGCCAGCAGCTTGGGCTACGAGCAGTACTTC. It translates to CASSLGYEQYF.